This T cell receptor (beta chain) comes out of a study of cytomegalovirus exposure and HLA in healthy donors. It was with 60 Vbeta and 13 Jbeta primers that the PCR ran. Profiling relied on immunoSEQ multiplex PCR, and the TCRdb table lists in-frame clones only, not all of them. The table records nearly 200,000 clones, 82% of them present only once. V lost 4 bases and J lost 4; bases outside the gene matches: 4. This CDR3 has 14 residues. Germline CDR1 is SGHRS and CDR2 is YFSETQ. The sequenced sample was PBMCs. The V call is TRBV5-1, the J call TRBJ2-1; 8 bases line up with TRBD1. This receptor was taken from a woman in her fifties or sixties in good health and CMV-seropositive. DNA for the CDR3: TGCGCCAGCAGCACGGGACAGGAGTACAATGAGCAGTTCTTC. As protein: CASSTGQEYNEQFF.